The 28 T cell receptor beta chains reported below all come from one sample, sequenced in a study of blood T cell repertoires in COVID-19. The data were produced by immunoSEQ multiplex PCR, yet TCRdb's version contains in-frame clones alone and is incomplete. The table includes approximately 400,000 clones, roughly 86% detected once. The sample was peripheral blood. These receptors were taken from a human donor with acute or convalescent COVID-19. The donor label of this sample is uncertain.

In DNA form, the CDR3 reads TGTGCCAGCACAGCGAGGCGGGGGGGCGTGAGCACAGATACGCAGTATTTT. As protein: CASTARRGGVSTDTQYF. The chain joins TRBV11-2 to TRBJ2-3, with 9 bases lining up with TRBD2. CDR1 is SGHAT, CDR2 FQNNGV, per germline. The CDR3 has 17 amino acids. V was pared by 7 bases and J by 0 bases, with 11 bases of the junction left unmatched.

CDR3 bases: TGTGCCAGCAGCCCAACCCAGGGGGACGGATACACTGAAGCTTTCTTT. Protein product: CASSPTQGDGYTEAFF. The chain couples TRBV25-1 to TRBJ1-1; 7 bases map to TRBD1. CDR1 and CDR2 (germline): MGHDK, SYGVNS. CDR3 length: 16 amino acids. The trim removed 6 bases at V and 3 bases at J, leaving 13 bases unmatched.

V usage is TRBV4-2 and J usage is TRBJ2-1; 8 nucleotides match TRBD2. Germline lookup yields CDR1 LGHNA and CDR2 YNFKEQ. J was trimmed by 4 bases and V by 2 bases; bases with no gene match: 7. The CDR3 totals 16 residues. Here the CDR3 reads CASSQLRTSPYNEQFF. Here the CDR3 DNA reads TGTGCCAGCAGCCAATTGAGGACTAGCCCATACAATGAGCAGTTCTTC.

The J gene is TRBJ2-5, the V gene TRBV5-1, with 9 nucleotides matching TRBD2. CDR1 and CDR2 (germline): SGHRS, YFSETQ. The V segment lost 7 bases and the J segment 2 bases; nucleotides outside the gene matches: 15. The CDR3 loop spans 17 amino acids. CDR3 loop: CASAPPRGGLGQETQYF. The CDR3 bases are TGCGCCAGCGCCCCACCGCGGGGGGGCCTTGGTCAAGAGACCCAGTACTTC.

The chain uses TRBV24-1 and TRBJ2-3, with D perhaps matching TRBD1 (5 bases). From germline, CDR1 is KGHDR and CDR2 SFDVKD. The CDR3 is made up of 13 amino acids. V lost 5 bases to trimming and J lost 4 bases, with 9 bases between them. This CDR3 reads CATSADSADTQYF. CDR3 DNA sequence: TGTGCCACCAGTGCAGACAGTGCAGATACGCAGTATTTT.

The chain carries TRBV30 and TRBJ2-7; 7 positions agree with TRBD2. With 3 bases clipped from V and 4 bases from J, the junction kept 9 bases outside the gene matches. The germline V gene encodes CDR1 GTSNPN and CDR2 SVGIG (reference sequence). This CDR3 contains 14 residues. Here the CDR3 reads CAWRRRGSIYEQYF. The CDR3 DNA reads as TGTGCCTGGAGAAGGCGCGGGAGTATATACGAGCAGTACTTC.

The chain uses TRBV27 and TRBJ2-5; 9 nucleotides align to TRBD2. The CDR3 totals 16 residues. Germline CDR1 reads MNHEY; CDR2 reads SMNVEV (reference sequence). The V gene end was trimmed by 4 bases and the J gene end by 8 bases; junction bases not matched to a gene: 14. CDR3 in DNA: TGTGCCAGCAGTTCTGCCGCGGGGGGGCGGAGTGGTACCCAGTACTTC. Translation: CASSSAAGGRSGTQYF.

This chain uses TRBV18 with TRBJ1-2, with 8 bases aligning to TRBD1. V gave up 4 bases and J gave up 3 bases; unmatched junction bases: 7. The CDR3 contains 15 residues. Germline values: CDR1 KGHSH, CDR2 LQKENI. This chain's CDR3 is CASSQRATGDYGYTF. The DNA for the CDR3 is TGTGCCAGCTCACAAAGGGCGACAGGGGACTATGGCTACACCTTC.

The chain uses TRBV10-1 and TRBJ1-2; TRBD1 agrees at 7 bases. The CDR3 consists of 16 residues. Germline V gene lookup returns CDR1 WNHNN and CDR2 SYGVQD (reference sequence). The V segment lost 4 bases and the J segment 3 bases; nucleotides outside the gene matches: 11. The CDR3 is CASSVSDRRSHYGYTF. Written as DNA, the CDR3 is TGCGCCAGCAGTGTCTCGGACAGGAGATCACACTATGGCTACACCTTC.

The rearrangement uses TRBV5-4 and TRBJ2-2, with TRBD1 matching 7 bases. The CDR3 covers 15 residues. Per the germline V gene, CDR1 is SGHNT and CDR2 is YYREEE (reference sequence). The V segment lost 4 bases and the J segment 7 bases; nucleotides outside the gene matches: 10. This CDR3 is CASSKPTGVYGELFF. The CDR3 coding sequence is TGTGCCAGCAGCAAGCCTACAGGGGTCTACGGGGAGCTGTTTTTT.

The table lists this clone with a count of one. The rearrangement uses TRBV7-9 and TRBJ2-7; 14 bases are shared with TRBD2. The CDR3 covers 16 residues. Germline V gene lookup returns CDR1 SEHNR and CDR2 FQNEAQ (reference sequence). J gave up 4 bases and V 5 bases, and 7 bases lay outside the gene matches. In DNA, the CDR3 is TGTGCCAGCAGCCGCGCCGGGACTAGCGGGAGATACGAGCAGTACTTC. Residues: CASSRAGTSGRYEQYF. The full variable domain, its missing parts supplied by reference TRBV7-9 and TRBJ2-7, is DTGVSQNPRHKITKRGQNVTFRCDPISEHNRLYWYRQTLGQGPEFLTYFQNEAQLEKSRLLSDRFSAERPKGSFSTLEIQRTEQGDSAMYLCASSRAGTSGRYEQYFGPGTRLTVT.

This chain joins TRBV24-1 and TRBJ1-5; the D is unclear. The CDR3 totals 14 residues. Germline V CDR1 and CDR2: KGHDR, SFDVKD. Trimming shortened V by 1 base and J by 5 bases, and 8 bases separated the two germline ends. CDR3 amino acids: CATSDFSTYQPQHF. CDR3 bases: TGTGCCACCAGTGATTTTAGTACCTATCAGCCCCAGCATTTT.

This rearrangement joins TRBV7-8 to TRBJ1-1; D may be TRBD1 (5 bases). The CDR3 consists of 15 residues. V was clipped by 5 bases and J by 6 bases, with 19 bases between them. Germline CDR1 SGHVS, CDR2 FQNEAQ. CDR3 protein: CASSHRTMGRSEAFF. The CDR3 region has the DNA TGTGCCAGCAGCCACCGTACGATGGGGCGATCTGAAGCTTTCTTT.

This clone came up once. V usage is TRBV3-1 (or the pseudogene TRBV3-2) and J usage is TRBJ1-2, with D maybe TRBD1 (5 bases). CDR3 size: 13 residues. Trimming stripped 1 base from V and 8 bases from J, with 11 bases between. In germline, CDR1 is LGHDT, CDR2 YNNKEL (reference sequence). CDR3 loop: CASSQVGGSGYTF. The CDR3 nucleotides are TGTGCCAGCAGCCAAGTGGGGGGGTCCGGCTACACCTTC.

This clone was recorded a few times. This sequence joins TRBV28 and TRBJ2-3, with 15 bases identical to TRBD2. Germline CDR1 MDHEN, CDR2 SYDVKM. This CDR3 has 17 amino acids. V lost 6 bases to trimming and J lost 3 bases; unmatched junction nucleotides: 7. The CDR3 loop is CASREGTSGGWTDTQYF. CDR3 nucleotides: TGTGCCAGCAGGGAAGGGACTAGCGGGGGGTGGACAGATACGCAGTATTTT.

The CDR3 is CAWSVSLGQGGVYEQYF. DNA for the CDR3: TGTGCCTGGAGTGTCTCGTTGGGACAGGGAGGGGTCTACGAGCAGTACTTC. The chain recombines TRBV30 with TRBJ2-7; 9 nucleotides line up with TRBD1. The CDR3 is 17 residues long. Germline V lookup: CDR1 GTSNPN, CDR2 SVGIG (reference sequence). The ends lost 0 bases at V and 3 bases at J; junction bases unmatched: 12.

This chain connects TRBV6-6 to TRBJ2-7, with 9 bases lining up with TRBD1. The germline CDR1 and CDR2 sequences are MNHNY and SVGAGI (reference sequence). The CDR3 is 14 amino acids. V lost 3 bases to trimming and J lost 2 bases; unmatched junction nucleotides: 2. The CDR3 here is CASSYTGGTYEQYF. The CDR3 nucleotides read TGTGCCAGCAGTTATACAGGGGGCACCTACGAGCAGTACTTC.

The chain is built from TRBV10-3 and TRBJ2-6, with 9 positions matching TRBD1. The germline CDR1 and CDR2 sequences are ENHRY and SYGVKD. This CDR3 spans 15 amino acids. The J segment lost 2 bases and the V segment lost 4 bases, leaving 0 bases of the junction unmatched. The CDR3 DNA reads TGTGCCATCAGTGGGACAGGGGCTGGGGCCAACGTCCTGACTTTC. It specifies CAISGTGAGANVLTF.

This chain joins TRBV3-1 (or the pseudogene TRBV3-2) and TRBJ2-1; 9 bases agree with TRBD1. V trimming: 4 bases; J trimming: 7 bases; junction bases outside the gene matches: 8. Germline values: CDR1 LGHDT, CDR2 YNNKEL (reference sequence). The CDR3 covers 15 residues. CDR3 sequence reads: CASSPEGQGSNEQFF. The CDR3 DNA sequence: TGTGCCAGCAGCCCCGAGGGACAGGGATCAAATGAGCAGTTCTTC.

CDR3 nucleotides: TGCAGCGTCACGCGGGGAACTGAAGCTTTCTTT. Protein product: CSVTRGTEAFF. This rearrangement joins TRBV29-1 to TRBJ1-1; D remains unclear. CDR3 length: 11 amino acids. Per germline, CDR1 SQVTM and CDR2 ANQGSEA. V shed 6 bases and J shed 5 bases, with 10 bases lying between them.

The count of this clone is one. The chain joins TRBV6-5 to TRBJ2-7; tentatively, D is TRBD2 (6 bases). Germline CDR1 is MNHEY and CDR2 is SVGAGI. Trimming cost V 8 bases and J 3 bases, with 11 bases left between them. The CDR3 contains 12 residues. CDR3 sequence: CASRETFYEQYF. The CDR3 bases are TGTGCCAGCCGGGAGACATTCTACGAGCAGTACTTC.

The chain couples TRBV11-2 to TRBJ2-3, with TRBD2 as a possible D gene (5 bases). With 1 base removed from V and 2 bases from J, the gap between germline ends came to 10 bases. In germline, CDR1 is SGHAT, CDR2 FQNNGV. The CDR3 has 15 residues. The CDR3 spells CASSLVGEFTDTQYF. The CDR3 region has the DNA TGTGCCAGCAGCTTAGTCGGGGAATTCACAGATACGCAGTATTTT.

V gene TRBV2 combines with J gene TRBJ1-1; D not resolved. The V and J ends lost 4 bases and 3 bases respectively, with 6 bases between them. The germline V gene encodes CDR1 SNHLY and CDR2 FYNNEI. The CDR3 runs to 12 residues. This chain's CDR3 is CASSVQDTEAFF. The CDR3, as DNA: TGTGCCAGCAGTGTTCAGGACACTGAAGCTTTCTTT.

The V call is TRBV10-3, the J call TRBJ2-7; D is possibly TRBD2 (5 bases). There are 12 residues in the CDR3. Deletions cut 6 bases from V and 6 bases from J, with 12 bases between. Germline CDR1 and CDR2: ENHRY and SYGVKD. The CDR3 is CAISLLGSEQYF. CDR3 bases: TGTGCCATCAGCCTACTAGGGAGCGAGCAGTACTTC.

The rearrangement uses TRBV25-1 and TRBJ2-3; 13 positions agree with TRBD2. The CDR3 is 17 amino acids. J gave up 6 bases and V 8 bases, and 14 bases lay outside the gene matches. The germline CDR1 and CDR2 sequences are MGHDK and SYGVNS. CDR3 sequence reads: CASGRTSGSMWRDTQYF. The CDR3 region has the DNA TGTGCCAGCGGCAGGACTAGCGGGAGTATGTGGAGGGATACGCAGTATTTT.

The chain links TRBV18 to TRBJ1-3; maybe TRBD1 (5 bases). Deletions cut 3 bases from V and 0 bases from J, with 24 bases between. This CDR3 contains 20 residues. Germline V CDR1 and CDR2: KGHSH, LQKENI. The CDR3 region has the DNA TGTGCCAGCTCACCCAACACAAAAGTGTCCGGGGGATTCTCTGGAAACACCATATATTTT. Encoded protein: CASSPNTKVSGGFSGNTIYF.

This chain uses TRBV28 with TRBJ2-3; the match to TRBD2 covers 12 bases. V gave up 2 bases and J gave up 6 bases; unmatched junction bases: 12. The germline V gene encodes CDR1 MDHEN and CDR2 SYDVKM. CDR3 length equals 18 residues. CDR3 region: CASSLVIATSGSLDTQYF. The CDR3 nucleotides read TGTGCCAGCAGTTTAGTGATAGCGACTAGCGGGAGTTTGGATACGCAGTATTTT.

This CDR3 is CASSLSQLSNEKLFF. Written as DNA, the CDR3 is TGTGCCAGCTCACTCTCCCAGTTGTCTAATGAAAAACTGTTTTTT. The chain has TRBV18 and TRBJ1-4; D not resolved. The CDR3 contains 15 residues. V lost 4 bases and J 3 bases, leaving 12 bases between the germline ends. The germline gives CDR1 KGHSH, CDR2 LQKENI.